Included here is one T cell receptor beta chain sequence, with context. Antigen specificity is unknown. The sample originates from a study of T cells in Graves' hyperthyroidism and ophthalmopathy. Those patients with uncontrolled infection, other autoimmune disease, pregnancy or lactation were excluded. Clinical symptoms, serum thyroxine, TRAb, thyroid ultrasound and orbital computed tomography informed diagnoses. Study-wide results and limits: Appearing also in blood were most of the thyroid clonotypes expanded above 0.001. Ophthalmopathy, as predicted by the model, came a median 6.5 months after the prediction.

Authors of the study amplified TCR beta CDR3 regions from RNA transcripts. HTBI primers drove first-round RT-PCR of the TCR CDR3. TCRdb used MiXCR to reprocess the multiplex PCR reads, holding one entry per CDR3 protein. The repertoire holds roughly 500,000 distinct CDR3 sequences, with 40% to 50% as singletons. Per germline, CDR1 WSHSY and CDR2 SAAADI. Trimming took 2 bases from V and 2 from J; bases not matched to a gene: 5. This CDR3 is built from 16 residues. The sample consisted of peripheral blood or thyroid tissue (not recorded which). The rearrangement links TRBV10-2 to TRBJ2-5; TRBD2 agrees at 10 bases. This sequence was found in an adult woman with Graves' disease, either hyperthyroidism or ophthalmopathy (not recorded which). The CDR3 protein is CASSEVTSGRQETQYF. The CDR3 nucleotides read TGCGCCAGCAGTGAGGTGACTAGCGGGCGTCAAGAGACCCAGTACTTC.